These T cell receptor beta chains were read from a single sample in a study of blood T cell repertoires in COVID-19. Some clones are missing from TCRdb's copy, which holds only in-frame ones; the method was immunoSEQ multiplex PCR. The sample records about 240,000 clones, about 86% being singletons. Sequences were obtained from peripheral blood. The origin of the receptors is a woman of 80 years or more with acute or convalescent COVID-19. Each CDR3 is given with its conserved first and last residue. The order of the fields is D gene, J gene, V gene, clone size, CDR3 protein, CDR3 DNA. A D gene is named only where the DNA matches it firmly. Size is omitted from some rows. Given values are once, few, many or a class for expanded clones.

D: -
J: TRBJ2-7
V: TRBV6-6
size: few
CDR3: CASSPGGAGAEQYF
DNA: TGTGCCAGCAGTCCAGGGGGCGCGGGGGCAGAGCAGTACTTC

D: TRBD1
J: TRBJ2-7
V: TRBV5-1
size: -
CDR3: CASSFGPDRVGSYEQYF
DNA: TGCGCCAGCAGCTTTGGGCCTGACAGGGTAGGCTCCTACGAGCAGTACTTC

D: TRBD1
J: TRBJ1-1
V: TRBV30
size: -
CDR3: CASTGTANTEAFF
DNA: TGTGCCTCGACCGGGACAGCGAACACTGAAGCTTTCTTT

D: -
J: TRBJ1-6
V: TRBV19
size: few
CDR3: CASSIRRENSPLHF
DNA: TGTGCCAGTAGTATAAGACGGGAGAATTCACCCCTCCACTTT

D: -
J: TRBJ1-3
V: TRBV2
size: few
CDR3: CASRDQGGLGNTIYF
DNA: TGTGCCAGCAGGGATCAGGGAGGGTTGGGAAACACCATATATTTT

D: TRBD2
J: TRBJ2-1
V: TRBV3-1/TRBV3-2
size: -
CDR3: CASSTSGGAPNEQFF
DNA: TGTGCCAGCAGCACAAGCGGGGGGGCTCCCAATGAGCAGTTCTTC

D: -
J: TRBJ1-3
V: TRBV11-1
size: few
CDR3: CASSLGGTSGNTIYF
DNA: TGTGCCAGCAGCTTAGGAGGAACCTCTGGAAACACCATATATTTT

D: TRBD1
J: TRBJ2-7
V: TRBV7-9
size: -
CDR3: CASSRTGSVNEQYF
DNA: TGTGCCAGCAGTCGGACAGGATCGGTCAACGAGCAGTACTTC

D: TRBD1
J: TRBJ1-4
V: TRBV2
size: few
CDR3: CASSPRTGLVQATNEKLFF
DNA: TGTGCCAGCAGTCCCCGGACAGGGTTGGTTCAGGCAACTAATGAAAAACTGTTTTTT

D: -
J: TRBJ1-2
V: TRBV28
size: -
CDR3: CASSPAPGVDGYTF
DNA: TGTGCCAGCAGCCCGGCGCCAGGGGTAGATGGCTACACCTTC

D: TRBD2
J: TRBJ2-5
V: TRBV7-2
size: once
CDR3: CASSPRPTSGGRGTQYF
DNA: TGTGCCAGCAGCCCCAGGCCGACTAGCGGGGGGCGGGGGACCCAGTACTTC

D: TRBD1
J: TRBJ2-7
V: TRBV19
size: -
CDR3: CASSSPGQSYEQYF
DNA: TGTGCCAGTAGTTCACCGGGACAGTCCTACGAGCAGTACTTC

D: -
J: TRBJ2-3
V: TRBV18
size: -
CDR3: CASSPLRTDTQYF
DNA: TGTGCCAGCTCACCCCTCCGCACAGATACGCAGTATTTT

D: TRBD2
J: TRBJ2-3
V: TRBV7-9
size: -
CDR3: CASSFWRGSTDTQYF
DNA: TGTGCCAGCAGCTTCTGGCGGGGGTCCACAGATACGCAGTATTTT

D: TRBD1
J: TRBJ2-7
V: TRBV2
size: -
CDR3: CASSGWGQGGYEQYF
DNA: TGTGCCAGCAGTGGATGGGGACAGGGTGGGTACGAGCAGTACTTC

D: TRBD1
J: TRBJ1-6
V: TRBV30
size: -
CDR3: CAWSVRGRDNSPLHF
DNA: TGTGCCTGGAGTGTAAGGGGGCGGGATAATTCACCCCTCCACTTT

D: -
J: TRBJ1-1
V: TRBV18
size: -
CDR3: CASSPLQTQGTEAFF
DNA: TGTGCCAGCTCACCGCTACAGACCCAGGGCACTGAAGCTTTCTTT

D: -
J: TRBJ1-3
V: TRBV3-1/TRBV3-2
size: -
CDR3: CASSQAGELGNTIYF
DNA: TGTGCCAGCAGCCAAGCAGGCGAACTGGGAAACACCATATATTTT

D: -
J: TRBJ1-3
V: TRBV5-4
size: -
CDR3: CASSVDRSFSGNTIYF
DNA: TGTGCCAGCAGCGTTGACAGGAGTTTCTCTGGAAACACCATATATTTT

D: -
J: TRBJ2-5
V: TRBV28
size: -
CDR3: CASSLILSLQETQYF
DNA: TGTGCCAGCAGTTTGATACTCTCGCTACAAGAGACCCAGTACTTC

D: TRBD1
J: TRBJ1-2
V: TRBV2
size: -
CDR3: CASSWDSQRDGYTF
DNA: TGTGCCAGCAGCTGGGACAGCCAAAGGGATGGCTACACCTTC

D: -
J: TRBJ2-7
V: TRBV12-5
size: -
CDR3: CASGPEHPYEQYF
DNA: TGTGCTAGTGGTCCTGAACATCCCTACGAGCAGTACTTC

D: -
J: TRBJ2-3
V: TRBV6-4
size: -
CDR3: CASSPTLSEGTDTQYF
DNA: TGTGCCAGCAGTCCCACCCTCAGCGAAGGCACAGATACGCAGTATTTT

D: TRBD1
J: TRBJ2-2
V: TRBV4-1
size: -
CDR3: CASSQPGTGGRGTGELFF
DNA: TGCGCCAGCAGCCAGCCTGGGACAGGGGGCCGAGGGACCGGGGAGCTGTTTTTT

D: -
J: TRBJ1-5
V: TRBV6-1
size: -
CDR3: CASSRSGSNQPQHF
DNA: TGTGCCAGCAGCAGATCGGGTAGCAATCAGCCCCAGCATTTT

D: TRBD1
J: TRBJ1-1
V: TRBV7-9
size: -
CDR3: CASSIGTGATNTEAFF
DNA: TGTGCCAGCAGCATCGGGACAGGGGCGACGAACACTGAAGCTTTCTTT

D: -
J: TRBJ2-3
V: TRBV5-4
size: -
CDR3: CASSLVSAGTDTQYF
DNA: TGTGCCAGCAGCTTGGTGAGTGCGGGCACAGATACGCAGTATTTT

D: -
J: TRBJ2-7
V: TRBV7-8
size: -
CDR3: CASSLGAISSSSYEQYF
DNA: TGTGCCAGCAGCTTAGGGGCCATTTCTTCGAGCTCCTACGAGCAGTACTTC

D: -
J: TRBJ1-5
V: TRBV2
size: -
CDR3: CASSATGLYNQPQHF
DNA: TGTGCCAGCAGTGCTACAGGCCTTTACAATCAGCCCCAGCATTTT

D: TRBD1
J: TRBJ1-2
V: TRBV30
size: -
CDR3: CAWRRRGPGGYTF
DNA: TGTGCCTGGAGGCGCAGGGGGCCGGGTGGCTACACCTTC

D: -
J: TRBJ2-2
V: TRBV7-9
size: -
CDR3: CASSSFLANTGELFF
DNA: TGTGCCAGCAGTTCTTTTCTCGCGAACACCGGGGAGCTGTTTTTT

D: TRBD2
J: TRBJ2-3
V: TRBV7-3
size: -
CDR3: CASSRAGGQGTQYF
DNA: TGTGCCAGCAGTAGGGCGGGGGGGCAAGGTACGCAGTATTTT

D: -
J: TRBJ2-7
V: TRBV28
size: -
CDR3: CASTTPGGTVYEQYF
DNA: TGTGCCAGCACCACTCCAGGGGGGACAGTATACGAGCAGTACTTC

D: TRBD1
J: TRBJ1-1
V: TRBV2
size: few
CDR3: CASSAATGGWKTEAFF
DNA: TGTGCCAGCAGTGCCGCGACAGGGGGCTGGAAGACTGAAGCTTTCTTT

D: -
J: TRBJ2-7
V: TRBV20-1
size: -
CDR3: CSASQGASYEQYF
DNA: TGCAGTGCTAGTCAGGGTGCCTCCTACGAGCAGTACTTC

D: TRBD2
J: TRBJ2-2
V: TRBV2
size: few
CDR3: CASGGGRTRVPGELFF
DNA: TGTGCCAGCGGGGGAGGGCGTACACGGGTCCCCGGGGAGCTGTTTTTT

D: -
J: TRBJ1-4
V: TRBV2
size: few
CDR3: CASSAERLWTNEKLFF
DNA: TGTGCCAGCAGTGCGGAGAGGTTGTGGACTAATGAAAAACTGTTTTTT

D: -
J: TRBJ1-4
V: TRBV27
size: -
CDR3: CASSTSGTTNEKLFF
DNA: TGTGCCAGCAGCACCTCAGGGACAACTAATGAAAAACTGTTTTTT

D: TRBD1
J: TRBJ1-6
V: TRBV3-1/TRBV3-2
size: -
CDR3: CASSLRAGQGNTLHF
DNA: TGTGCCAGCAGCCTGAGAGCTGGACAGGGCAACACCCTCCACTTT

D: -
J: TRBJ2-2
V: TRBV30
size: -
CDR3: CAWSAGRSPGELFF
DNA: TGTGCCTGGAGTGCCGGTCGATCCCCCGGGGAGCTGTTTTTT

D: TRBD1
J: TRBJ2-1
V: TRBV11-1
size: -
CDR3: CASSLISGTDNEQFF
DNA: TGTGCCAGCAGCTTAATATCCGGGACAGACAATGAGCAGTTCTTC